The clone carrying this T cell receptor (beta chain) was counted at least ten times. What it binds is not known. Primers for the PCR totalled 60 Vbeta and 13 Jbeta. Produced via immunoSEQ multiplex PCR; TCRdb's table is partial and in-frame only. The sample records fewer than 130,000 clones, roughly 70% being singletons. Germline trimming cut 4 bases from V and 4 bases from J; bases unmatched to any gene: 7. CDR1 is SEHNR, CDR2 FQNEAQ, per germline (reference sequence). The CDR3 spans 16 residues. The entry originates in a study of cytomegalovirus exposure and HLA in healthy donors. Unrecorded immune exposures were likely, despite nominal health at sampling. General observations from the study: TCR beta chain V- and J-gene trimming was linked, in a later analysis, to a missense variant in DCLRE1C.

Input material: PBMCs. The chain employs TRBV7-9 and TRBJ2-3; 11 positions match TRBD2. The TCR comes from a man between 35 and 55 years old in good health and CMV-seropositive. The CDR3 DNA follows: TGTGCCAGCAGCTCCCCGCTAGCGGGAGGTCCAGATACGCAGTATTTT. Translating gives CASSSPLAGGPDTQYF. The full variable domain, rest sourced from reference TRBV7-9 and TRBJ2-3, is DTGVSQNPRHKITKRGQNVTFRCDPISEHNRLYWYRQTLGQGPEFLTYFQNEAQLEKSRLLSDRFSAERPKGSFSTLEIQRTEQGDSAMYLCASSSPLAGGPDTQYFGPGTRLTVL.